This TCR beta chain was obtained from a study of blood T cells in healthy people across ages. Sample-barcoded 5' priming and a J-beta primer mix drove a second PCR of about 6 to 12 cycles. The template-switch adaptor was a 5' adaptor with 12 random nucleotides. It tagged each cDNA molecule. TCRdb reprocessed the 5' RACE reads via MiXCR and lists one record per CDR3 protein. Of 1.5 million or so distinct CDR3 sequences listed, about 43% are singletons. The germline CDR1 and CDR2 sequences are LGHDT and YNNKEL (reference sequence). The CDR3 length is 18 residues. The chain uses TRBV3-1 and TRBJ2-7, with TRBD2 matching over 12 bases. The J call may be in error: the DNA end matches TRBJ2-5 better. The sample taken for sequencing was blood. This sequence originates from a woman between 18 and 30 years old in good health. The CDR3 DNA reads TGTGCCAGCAGCCAAGATCGACTAGCGGGGGCCCCCCAAGAGACCCAGTACTTC. Its protein product is CASSQDRLAGAPQETQYF.